This T cell receptor (beta chain) was retrieved from a study of blood T cell repertoires in COVID-19. Germline lookup yields CDR1 SGHTA and CDR2 FQGNSA. The CDR3 length is 18 residues. V lost 4 bases and J lost 4, with 25 bases in between. The assay was immunoSEQ multiplex PCR, and TCRdb's table has in-frame clones only and misses some. This sample has around 220,000 clones, with nearly 90% found just once. The rearrangement uses TRBV7-2 and TRBJ1-1; TRBD1 might be the D (5 bases). This TCR derives from a woman aged 40 to 50 who had recovered from COVID-19. The sequenced sample consisted of peripheral blood. The CDR3 DNA sequence: TGTGCCAGCAGCTCCACACGGGGAGGAAGGGGCGCAGGCACTGAAGCTTTCTTT. Protein sequence: CASSSTRGGRGAGTEAFF.